This TCR beta chain was documented in a study of CD8 T cells in ankylosing spondylitis. Study observations and caveats: Matched synovial fluid from ankylosing spondylitis patients was reported to be enriched for disease-linked clones. Past studies reported some motif variants in reactive arthritis synovial fluid and blood.

A remark on this clonotype: Antigen specificity is unknown.

The authors made TCR beta libraries by quantitative 5'-RACE with molecular barcodes. TCRdb analysed the 5' RACE reads with MiXCR anew, one entry per CDR3 protein. This sample has 150,000 to 200,000 distinct CDR3 sequences, with around 16% found just once. Germline V gives CDR1 SGHRS, CDR2 YFSETQ. Trimming left V 4 bases short and J 3 bases short, with 13 bases between. The CDR3 is 15 residues long. The sequenced sample was blood, either unsorted or a sorted T cell fraction (not recorded which). The clonotype was recovered from a male donor with ankylosing spondylitis or in good health (not recorded which). V usage is TRBV5-1 and J usage is TRBJ1-4; D may be TRBD1 (5 bases). The CDR3 reads CASSPGDRPNEKLFF. The CDR3 coding sequence is TGCGCCAGCAGCCCCGGGGACCGACCTAATGAAAAACTGTTTTTT.